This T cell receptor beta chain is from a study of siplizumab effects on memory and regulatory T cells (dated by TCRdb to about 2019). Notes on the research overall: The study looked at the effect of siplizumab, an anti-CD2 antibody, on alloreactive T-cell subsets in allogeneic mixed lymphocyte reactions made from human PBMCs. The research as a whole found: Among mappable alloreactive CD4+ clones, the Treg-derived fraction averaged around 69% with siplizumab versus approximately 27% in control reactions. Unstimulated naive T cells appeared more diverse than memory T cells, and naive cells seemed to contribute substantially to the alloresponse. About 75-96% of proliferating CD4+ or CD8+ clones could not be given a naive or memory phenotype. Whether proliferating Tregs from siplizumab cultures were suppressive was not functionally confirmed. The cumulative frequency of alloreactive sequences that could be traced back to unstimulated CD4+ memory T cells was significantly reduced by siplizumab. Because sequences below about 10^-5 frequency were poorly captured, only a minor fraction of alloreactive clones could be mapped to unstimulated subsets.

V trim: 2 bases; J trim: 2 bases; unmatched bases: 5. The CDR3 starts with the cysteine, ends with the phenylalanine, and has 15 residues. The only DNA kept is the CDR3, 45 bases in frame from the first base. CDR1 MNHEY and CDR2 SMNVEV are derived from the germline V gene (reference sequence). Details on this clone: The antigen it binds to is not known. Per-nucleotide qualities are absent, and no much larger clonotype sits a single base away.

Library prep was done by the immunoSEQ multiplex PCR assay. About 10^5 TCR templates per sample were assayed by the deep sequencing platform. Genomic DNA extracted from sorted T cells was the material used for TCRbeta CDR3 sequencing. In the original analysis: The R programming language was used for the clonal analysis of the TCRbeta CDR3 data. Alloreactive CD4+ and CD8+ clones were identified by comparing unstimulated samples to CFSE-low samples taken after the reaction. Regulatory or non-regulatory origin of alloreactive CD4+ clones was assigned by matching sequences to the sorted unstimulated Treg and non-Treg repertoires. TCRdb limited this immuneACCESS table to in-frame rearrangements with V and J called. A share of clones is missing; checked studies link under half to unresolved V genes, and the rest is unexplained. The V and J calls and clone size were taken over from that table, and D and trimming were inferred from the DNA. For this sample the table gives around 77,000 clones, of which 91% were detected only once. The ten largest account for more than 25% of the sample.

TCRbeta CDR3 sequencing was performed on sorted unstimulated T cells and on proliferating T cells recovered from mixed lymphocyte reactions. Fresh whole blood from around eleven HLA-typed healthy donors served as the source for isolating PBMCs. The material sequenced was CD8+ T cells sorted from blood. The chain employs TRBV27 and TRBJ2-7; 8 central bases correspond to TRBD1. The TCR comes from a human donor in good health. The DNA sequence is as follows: TGTGCCAGCAGTTTAGGGACAGGCATAACCTACGAGCAGTACTTC. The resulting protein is CASSLGTGITYEQYF.